The 18 T cell receptor beta chains given below trace back to one sample, sequenced in a study of blood T cell repertoires in COVID-19. TCRdb's table, derived via immunoSEQ multiplex PCR, lists solely in-frame clones and lacks some. The sample has 250,000 or so clones, around nine tenths seen once. Specimen: peripheral blood. The receptors here all came from a middle-aged woman who had recovered from COVID-19.

This chain uses TRBV20-1 with TRBJ2-7, with TRBD2 matching 7 bases. V trimming: 3 bases; J trimming: 0 bases; junction bases outside the gene matches: 8. The V gene's germline CDR1 is DFQATT and CDR2 SNEGSKA (reference sequence). The CDR3 is 15 residues long. Written as DNA, the CDR3 is TGCAGTGCTAGTGGGGGGGTCTTGAGCTCCTACGAGCAGTACTTC. This sequence encodes CSASGGVLSSYEQYF.

This chain uses TRBV19 with TRBJ2-7; 8 bases map to TRBD1. The CDR3 has 14 residues. The V gene's germline CDR1 is LNHDA and CDR2 SQIVND (reference sequence). The ends lost 4 bases at V and 4 bases at J; junction bases unmatched: 6. The CDR3 region has the DNA TGTGCCAGTAGTACCCAAACAGGGGGGTACGAGCAGTACTTC. Translated: CASSTQTGGYEQYF.

V gene TRBV29-1 combines with J gene TRBJ2-7; 7 bases match TRBD1. The J segment lost 3 bases and the V segment lost 4 bases, leaving 3 bases of the junction unmatched. From germline, CDR1 is SQVTM and CDR2 ANQGSEA. CDR3 length: 12 amino acids. CDR3 sequence reads: CSVVRDSYEQYF. In DNA, the CDR3 is TGCAGCGTTGTAAGGGACAGCTACGAGCAGTACTTC.

Here the CDR3 reads CASRPRGVKAGANVLTF. The CDR3 DNA follows: TGTGCCAGTAGACCTCGGGGTGTCAAAGCTGGGGCCAACGTCCTGACTTTC. V gene TRBV19 combines with J gene TRBJ2-6, with D possibly matching TRBD2 (5 bases). This CDR3 comprises 17 residues. Trimming removed 6 bases at V and 2 bases at J, with 17 bases between. The germline V gene encodes CDR1 LNHDA and CDR2 SQIVND (reference sequence). The full variable domain, in which reference TRBV19 and TRBJ2-6 provide the parts outside the CDR3, is DGGITQSPKYLFRKEGQNVTLSCEQNLNHDAMYWYRQDPGQGLRLIYYSQIVNDFQKGDIAEGYSVSREKKESFPLTVTSAQKNPTAFYLCASRPRGVKAGANVLTFGAGSRLTVL.

The V call is TRBV29-1, the J call TRBJ1-1; D perhaps matches TRBD1 (6 bases). Germline-derived CDR1 and CDR2 are SQVTM and ANQGSEA. The V end lost 3 bases, the J end lost 1 base, and 9 bases lay between the germline ends. CDR3 length: 13 amino acids. CDR3 region: CSVDQGTNTEAFF. CDR3 DNA sequence: TGCAGCGTTGATCAGGGGACGAACACTGAAGCTTTCTTT.

CDR3 in DNA: TGCGCCAGCAGACCTGGGACAGGAGACTACACCGGGGAGCTGTTTTTT. It codes for CASRPGTGDYTGELFF. The chain uses TRBV5-1 and TRBJ2-2, with 8 positions matching TRBD1. The J segment lost 3 bases and the V segment lost 5 bases, leaving 9 bases of the junction unmatched. Germline V gene lookup returns CDR1 SGHRS and CDR2 YFSETQ. This CDR3 contains 16 residues.

In regard to this clone: Other DNA sequences of this sample code for an identical CDR3. The rearrangement links TRBV5-1 to TRBJ2-3, with D possibly TRBD1 on 5 matching bases. The CDR3 totals 14 residues. Per germline, CDR1 SGHRS and CDR2 YFSETQ. V lost 2 bases, J lost 2 bases, and 9 bases lay in between. CDR3 in amino acids: CASSLGAFTDTQYF. In nucleotides, the CDR3 is TGCGCCAGCAGCTTAGGGGCCTTCACAGATACGCAGTATTTT.

This chain links TRBV30 with TRBJ1-1; possibly TRBD1 for D (6 bases). V dropped 0 bases and J dropped 0 bases, with 11 bases sitting between them. Germline V lookup: CDR1 GTSNPN, CDR2 SVGIG (reference sequence). This CDR3 has 15 residues. For the CDR3, the DNA is TGTGCCTGGAGTGTACCCGGACAGATGAACACTGAAGCTTTCTTT. It translates to CAWSVPGQMNTEAFF.

This clone showed up just once. The CDR3 bases are TGTGCCAGCGTGTCAACTACCACCGGGGAGCTGTTTTTT. This encodes CASVSTTTGELFF. This sequence joins TRBV6-5 and TRBJ2-2; D is unresolved. Per germline, CDR1 MNHEY and CDR2 SVGAGI. This CDR3 is 13 amino acids long. V lost 8 bases, J lost 4 bases, and 11 bases lay in between.

The CDR3 bases are TGTGCCAGCAGCCAAGAACTAGCGGGAGGGCCCGAGCAGTACTTC. Residues: CASSQELAGGPEQYF. The chain has TRBV4-2 and TRBJ2-7; 13 bases map to TRBD2. CDR1 and CDR2 from the germline V gene are LGHNA and YNFKEQ. The CDR3 consists of 15 residues. With V trimmed by 0 bases and J by 6 bases, 2 bases remained unmatched.

The chain joins TRBV7-9 to TRBJ2-7; a weak D match, TRBD1 (6 bases). V was shortened by 5 bases and J by 2 bases, with 19 bases between the two germline ends. Germline-derived CDR1 and CDR2 are SEHNR and FQNEAQ (reference sequence). The CDR3 runs to 16 residues. The CDR3 spells CASSPRDTRDPYEQYF. DNA for the CDR3: TGTGCCAGCAGCCCAAGGGACACCCGCGATCCCTACGAGCAGTACTTC.

The chain carries TRBV12-3 or TRBV12-4 and TRBJ1-6; TRBD1 matches at 8 bases. Trimming took 7 bases from V and 8 from J; bases not matched to a gene: 4. The CDR3 covers 13 residues. Here the CDR3 reads CASNEDRDSPLHF. The CDR3 DNA is TGTGCCAGCAACGAGGACAGGGATTCACCCCTCCACTTT.

The chain recombines TRBV5-1 with TRBJ2-5, with D uncertain. CDR3 length: 15 residues. The V end lost 0 bases, the J end lost 2 bases, and 11 bases lay between the germline ends. Germline values: CDR1 SGHRS, CDR2 YFSETQ. CDR3 residues: CASSLGSTLQETQYF. For the CDR3, the DNA is TGCGCCAGCAGCTTGGGGTCCACCCTACAAGAGACCCAGTACTTC.

The chain has TRBV19 and TRBJ1-6; 10 nucleotides line up with TRBD1. The V gene's germline CDR1 is LNHDA and CDR2 SQIVND (reference sequence). CDR3 length: 20 amino acids. The J segment lost 0 bases and the V segment lost 0 bases, leaving 8 bases of the junction unmatched. The CDR3 here is CASSIDRDRGVSSYNSPLHF. DNA for the CDR3: TGTGCCAGTAGTATAGATAGGGACAGGGGCGTTAGCTCCTATAATTCACCCCTCCACTTT.

The chain uses TRBV5-5 and TRBJ1-2; 9 nucleotides line up with TRBD1. Germline CDR1 SGHKS, CDR2 YYEKEE (reference sequence). The CDR3 is 15 residues long. The junction had 4 bases not matched to a gene; V was cut back by 0 bases and J by 4 bases. In DNA, the CDR3 is TGTGCCAGCAGCTTGGGCGGGACAGGGAGCTATGGCTACACCTTC. It codes for CASSLGGTGSYGYTF.

The V gene is TRBV11-2, the J gene TRBJ2-7, with TRBD2 matching 16 bases. Per germline, CDR1 SGHAT and CDR2 FQNNGV. This CDR3 region has 15 residues. With V trimmed by 5 bases and J by 9 bases, 7 bases remained unmatched. The CDR3 DNA follows: TGTGCCAGCAGCCCAGGGACTAGCGGGAGGGTGGTGCAGTACTTC. The encoded protein is CASSPGTSGRVVQYF.

The J gene is TRBJ2-7, the V gene TRBV5-1, with 16 nucleotides matching TRBD2. Per germline, CDR1 SGHRS and CDR2 YFSETQ. V gave up 3 bases and J gave up 4 bases; unmatched junction bases: 4. This CDR3 has 16 amino acids. The CDR3, as DNA: TGCGCCAGCAGCTGGGGGGGACTAGCGGGAGGGTACGAGCAGTACTTC. Translation gives CASSWGGLAGGYEQYF.

The rearrangement uses TRBV27 and TRBJ2-7; possibly TRBD2 for D (5 bases). V shed 7 bases and J shed 4 bases, with 20 bases lying between them. Germline V CDR1 and CDR2: MNHEY, SMNVEV (reference sequence). CDR3 length equals 15 residues. The CDR3 is CASNPSRAAPYEQYF. DNA of the CDR3: TGTGCCAGCAACCCTTCGCGGGCAGCCCCTTACGAGCAGTACTTC.